This T cell receptor (beta chain) stems from a study of cytomegalovirus exposure and HLA in healthy donors. Points from the study as a whole: A missense variant in DCLRE1C was later tied to TCR beta V- and J-gene trimming. Associated with HLA alleles at 0.05 false discovery rate in a later analysis were 16,951 TCR beta sequences. Sequencing likely caused a cluster of highly shared sequence variants.

Details on this clone: Its specificity is unknown.

Use of 60 Vbeta and 13 Jbeta primers characterized the PCR. Libraries were prepared by immunoSEQ multiplex PCR; TCRdb keeps only in-frame clonotypes and omits some of them. There are 100,000 to 150,000 clones in the sample, with roughly 4% held by the top ten. The sequence came from a man in his late teens or twenties in good health and CMV-seronegative. Source material: PBMCs.

DNA of the CDR3: TGTGCCAGCAGCAATCTCCGGCGGGCAGAACTAGGATCTGGAAACACCATATATTTT. Translated: CASSNLRRAELGSGNTIYF. This sequence joins TRBV7-6 and TRBJ1-3; D uncertain. Looked up from germline, CDR1 is SGHVS and CDR2 is FNYEAQ. V was shortened by 5 bases and J by 1 base, with 24 bases between the two germline ends. The CDR3 extends over 19 amino acids.